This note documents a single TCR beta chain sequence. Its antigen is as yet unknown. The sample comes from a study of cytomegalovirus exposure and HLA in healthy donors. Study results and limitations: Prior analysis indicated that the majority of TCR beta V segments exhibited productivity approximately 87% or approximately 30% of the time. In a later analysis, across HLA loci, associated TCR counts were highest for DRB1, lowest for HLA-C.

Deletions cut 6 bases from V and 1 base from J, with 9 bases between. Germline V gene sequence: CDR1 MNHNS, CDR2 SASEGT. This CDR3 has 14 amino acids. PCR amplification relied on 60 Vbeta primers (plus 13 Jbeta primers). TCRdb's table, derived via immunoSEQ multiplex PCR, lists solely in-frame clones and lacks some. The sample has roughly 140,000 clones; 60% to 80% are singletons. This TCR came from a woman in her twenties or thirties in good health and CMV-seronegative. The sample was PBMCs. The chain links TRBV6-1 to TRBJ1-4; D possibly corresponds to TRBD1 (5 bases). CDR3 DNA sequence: TGTGCCAGCAGATTGACAGTAACTAATGAAAAACTGTTTTTT. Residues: CASRLTVTNEKLFF.